Each of the 2 T cell receptor beta chains below was sequenced from the same sample in a study of identical twins. In TCRdb, the 5' RACE reads were re-called with MiXCR into one record per CDR3 protein. The sample lists approximately 260,000 distinct CDR3 sequences, over 12% occurring once. The sample was memory (CD45RO+) T cells sorted from blood. The receptor source for this set is a woman aged 18-29 years in good health.

This clonotype was seen a few times. The rearrangement links TRBV2 to TRBJ2-1; the D call may be TRBD1 or TRBD2 (5 bases each). With 4 bases removed from V and 2 bases from J, the gap between germline ends came to 9 bases. This CDR3 has 14 residues. The germline V gene has CDR1 SNHLY and CDR2 FYNNEI. CDR3 in amino acids: CASSGGKPYNEQFF. The CDR3 DNA reads as TGTGCCAGCAGTGGGGGGAAGCCCTACAATGAGCAGTTCTTC.

The V gene is TRBV6-1, the J gene TRBJ2-2; tentatively, D is TRBD1 or TRBD2 (6 bases each). V was clipped by 5 bases and J by 7 bases, with 17 bases between them. The CDR3 has 15 residues. CDR1 MNHNS and CDR2 SASEGT come from the germline V gene. CDR3 bases: TGTGCCAGCAGTCATATAACCCGGGGGCACGGGGAGCTGTTTTTT. Translated, it gives CASSHITRGHGELFF.